The T cell receptor (beta chain) described here comes from a study of cytomegalovirus exposure and HLA in healthy donors. Repertoires were generated with immunoSEQ multiplex PCR, while TCRdb's copy carries only in-frame clones and drops some. The sample lists roughly 68,000 clones, approximately 96% seen once, with over 2% in the top ten. Donors came from a validation cohort of fewer than 150 subjects, distinct from the first 666-subject cohort. Notes on this clone: Its antigen is currently unknown.

Study results and limitations: The finding came from a later analysis; first-cohort TCR clusters tended to co-occur in the roughly 120 validation repertoires. Specific recognition of CMV antigens was confirmed in vitro for three chains (all CMV-associated). Most TCR sequences were seen very rarely across donors, but some public TCRs occurred in many.

This CDR3 is built from 18 residues. V dropped 3 bases and J dropped 4 bases, with 24 bases sitting between them. Germline CDR1 is MNHEY and CDR2 is SMNVEV (reference sequence). The sequence was obtained from a man between 18 and 35 years old in good health and CMV-seronegative. The V call is TRBV27, the J call TRBJ2-5, with D possibly TRBD2 on 6 matching bases. The sample consisted of PBMCs. CDR3 loop: CASSFSGVHLGDRETQYF. For the CDR3, the DNA is TGTGCCAGCAGTTTTTCGGGAGTGCATCTCGGCGATCGAGAGACCCAGTACTTC.